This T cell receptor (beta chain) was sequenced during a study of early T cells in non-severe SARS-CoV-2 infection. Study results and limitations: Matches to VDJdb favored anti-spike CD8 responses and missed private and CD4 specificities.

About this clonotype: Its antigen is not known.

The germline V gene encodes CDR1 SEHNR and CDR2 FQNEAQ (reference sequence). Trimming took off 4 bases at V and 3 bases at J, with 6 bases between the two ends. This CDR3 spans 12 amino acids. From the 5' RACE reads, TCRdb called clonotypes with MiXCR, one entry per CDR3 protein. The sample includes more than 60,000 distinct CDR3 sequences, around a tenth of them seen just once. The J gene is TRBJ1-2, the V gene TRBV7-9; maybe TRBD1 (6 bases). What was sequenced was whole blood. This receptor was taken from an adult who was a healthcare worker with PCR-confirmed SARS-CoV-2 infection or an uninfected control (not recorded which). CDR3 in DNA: TGTGCCAGCAGCTACAGGGACTATGGCTACACCTTC. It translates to CASSYRDYGYTF.